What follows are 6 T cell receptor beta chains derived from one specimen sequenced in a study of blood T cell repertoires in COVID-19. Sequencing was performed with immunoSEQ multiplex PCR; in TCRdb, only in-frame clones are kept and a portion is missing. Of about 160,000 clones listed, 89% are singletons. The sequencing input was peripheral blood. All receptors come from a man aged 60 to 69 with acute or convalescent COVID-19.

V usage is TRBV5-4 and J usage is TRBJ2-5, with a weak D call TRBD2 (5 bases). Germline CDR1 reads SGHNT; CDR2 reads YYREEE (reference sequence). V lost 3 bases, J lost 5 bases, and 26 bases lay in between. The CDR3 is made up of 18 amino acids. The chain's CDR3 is CASSWKPNVPSNWETQYF. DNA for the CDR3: TGTGCCAGCAGCTGGAAGCCTAACGTGCCTAGCAATTGGGAGACCCAGTACTTC.

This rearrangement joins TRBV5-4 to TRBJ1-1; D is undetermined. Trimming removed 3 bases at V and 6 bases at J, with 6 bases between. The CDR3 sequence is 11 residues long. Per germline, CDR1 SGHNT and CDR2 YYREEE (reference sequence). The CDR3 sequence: CASSSVSEAFF. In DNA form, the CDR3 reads TGTGCCAGCAGCTCCGTCTCTGAAGCTTTCTTT.

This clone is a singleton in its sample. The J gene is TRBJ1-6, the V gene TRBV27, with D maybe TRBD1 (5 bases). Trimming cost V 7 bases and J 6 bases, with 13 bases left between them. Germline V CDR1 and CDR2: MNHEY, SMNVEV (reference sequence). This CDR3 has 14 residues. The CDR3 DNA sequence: TGTGCCAGCAACCGGGACGGGGGTAATTCACCCCTCCACTTT. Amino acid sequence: CASNRDGGNSPLHF.

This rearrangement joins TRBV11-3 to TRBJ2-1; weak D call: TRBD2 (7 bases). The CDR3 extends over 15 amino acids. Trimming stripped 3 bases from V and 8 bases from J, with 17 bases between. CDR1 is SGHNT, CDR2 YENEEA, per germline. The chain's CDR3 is CASSFQYGGLDEQFF. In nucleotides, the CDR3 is TGTGCCAGCAGCTTTCAGTACGGGGGGCTAGATGAGCAGTTCTTC.

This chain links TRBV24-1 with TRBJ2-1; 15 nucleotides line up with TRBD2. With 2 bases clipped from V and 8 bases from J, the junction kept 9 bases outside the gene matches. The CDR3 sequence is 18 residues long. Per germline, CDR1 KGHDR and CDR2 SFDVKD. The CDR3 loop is CATSDSAGTSGGLDEQFF. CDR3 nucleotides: TGTGCCACCAGTGATTCGGCCGGGACTAGCGGGGGGTTGGATGAGCAGTTCTTC.

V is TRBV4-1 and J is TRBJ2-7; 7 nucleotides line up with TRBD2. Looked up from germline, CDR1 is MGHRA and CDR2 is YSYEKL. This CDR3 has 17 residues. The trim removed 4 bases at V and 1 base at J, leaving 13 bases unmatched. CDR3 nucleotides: TGCGCCAGCAGCCTACGCTTCCGGGAGGATAGGTCCTACGAGCAGTACTTC. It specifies CASSLRFREDRSYEQYF.